This T cell receptor (beta chain) is drawn from a study of tumor-infiltrating lymphocytes in localized non-small cell lung cancer. This CDR3 has 13 amino acids. Germline V gives CDR1 SGHDT, CDR2 YYEEEE. Trimming removed 0 bases from V and 5 bases from J, with 8 bases in between. Sequencing used immunoSEQ multiplex PCR; TCRdb keeps in-frame clones, though not all of them. The sample has some 13,000 clones, approximately 81% seen once; the top ten hold roughly an eighth. This receptor was identified in a human donor with non-small cell lung cancer. Material: uninvolved lung tissue not adjacent to the tumor. The chain recombines TRBV5-6 with TRBJ1-1; D gene ambiguous. Here the CDR3 reads CASSLERGTEAFF. The CDR3 DNA reads as TGTGCCAGCAGCTTGGAACGGGGAACTGAAGCTTTCTTT.